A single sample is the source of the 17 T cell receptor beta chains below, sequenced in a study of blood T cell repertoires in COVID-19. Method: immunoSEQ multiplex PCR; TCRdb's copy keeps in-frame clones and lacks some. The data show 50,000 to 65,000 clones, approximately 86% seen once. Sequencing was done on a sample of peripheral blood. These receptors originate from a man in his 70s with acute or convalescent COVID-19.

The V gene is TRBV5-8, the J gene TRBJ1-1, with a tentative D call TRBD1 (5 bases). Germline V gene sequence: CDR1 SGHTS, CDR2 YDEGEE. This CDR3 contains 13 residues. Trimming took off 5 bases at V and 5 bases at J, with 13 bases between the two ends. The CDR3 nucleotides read TGTGCCAGCAGACAAGGGGTGTGGACTGAAGCTTTCTTT. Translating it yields CASRQGVWTEAFF.

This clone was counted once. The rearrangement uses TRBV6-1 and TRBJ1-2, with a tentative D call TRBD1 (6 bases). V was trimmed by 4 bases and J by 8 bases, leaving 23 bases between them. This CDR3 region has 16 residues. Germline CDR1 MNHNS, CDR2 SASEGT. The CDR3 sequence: CASSVGTGTMKRGYTF. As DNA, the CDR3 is TGTGCCAGCAGTGTAGGGACCGGGACAATGAAACGGGGCTACACCTTC.

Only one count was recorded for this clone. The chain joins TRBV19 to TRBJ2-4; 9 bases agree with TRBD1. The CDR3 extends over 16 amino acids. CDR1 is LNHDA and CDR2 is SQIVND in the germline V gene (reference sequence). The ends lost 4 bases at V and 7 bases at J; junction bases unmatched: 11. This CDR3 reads CASSRSGPGQGNIQYF. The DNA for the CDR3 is TGTGCCAGTAGTAGGAGCGGACCGGGACAGGGTAACATTCAGTACTTC.

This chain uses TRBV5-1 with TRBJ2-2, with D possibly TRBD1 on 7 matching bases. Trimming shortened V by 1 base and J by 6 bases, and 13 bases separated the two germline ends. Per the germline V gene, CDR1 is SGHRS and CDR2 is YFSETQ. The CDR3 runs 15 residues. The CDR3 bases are TGCGCCAGCAGCTTGCCGGAGGGGGCAGCCGGGGAGCTGTTTTTT. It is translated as CASSLPEGAAGELFF.

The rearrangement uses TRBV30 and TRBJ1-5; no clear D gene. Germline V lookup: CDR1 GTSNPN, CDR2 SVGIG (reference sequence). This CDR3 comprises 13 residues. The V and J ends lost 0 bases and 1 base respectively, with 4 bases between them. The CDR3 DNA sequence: TGTGCCTGGAGTGTGGAGAGCAATCAGCCCCAGCATTTT. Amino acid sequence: CAWSVESNQPQHF.

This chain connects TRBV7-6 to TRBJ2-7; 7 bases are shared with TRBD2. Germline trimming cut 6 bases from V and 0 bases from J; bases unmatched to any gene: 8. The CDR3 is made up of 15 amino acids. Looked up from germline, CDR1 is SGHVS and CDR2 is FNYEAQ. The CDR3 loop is CASSSGGSLSYEQYF. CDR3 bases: TGTGCCAGCAGTTCCGGGGGGTCGCTCTCCTACGAGCAGTACTTC.

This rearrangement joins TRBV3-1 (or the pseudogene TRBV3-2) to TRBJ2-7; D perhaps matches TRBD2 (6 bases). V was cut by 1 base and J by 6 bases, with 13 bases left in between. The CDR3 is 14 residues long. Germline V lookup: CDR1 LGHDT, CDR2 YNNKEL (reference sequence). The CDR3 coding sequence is TGTGCCAGCAGCCAAGGGACTATCCCCATCGAGCAGTACTTC. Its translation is CASSQGTIPIEQYF.

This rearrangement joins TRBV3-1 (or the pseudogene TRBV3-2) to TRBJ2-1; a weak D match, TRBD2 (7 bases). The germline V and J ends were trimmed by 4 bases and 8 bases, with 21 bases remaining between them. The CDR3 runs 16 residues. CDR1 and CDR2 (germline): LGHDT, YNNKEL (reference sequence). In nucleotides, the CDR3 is TGTGCCAGCAGCCCCTGGGGGGGGCCCGTTGGGGATGAGCAGTTCTTC. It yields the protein CASSPWGGPVGDEQFF.

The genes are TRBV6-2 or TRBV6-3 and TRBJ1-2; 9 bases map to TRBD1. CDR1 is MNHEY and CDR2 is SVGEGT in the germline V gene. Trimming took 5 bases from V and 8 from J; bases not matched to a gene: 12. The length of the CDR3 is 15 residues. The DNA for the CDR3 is TGTGCCAGCAGTAACCACAGGGGGCTCACTCGGGGCTACACCTTC. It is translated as CASSNHRGLTRGYTF.

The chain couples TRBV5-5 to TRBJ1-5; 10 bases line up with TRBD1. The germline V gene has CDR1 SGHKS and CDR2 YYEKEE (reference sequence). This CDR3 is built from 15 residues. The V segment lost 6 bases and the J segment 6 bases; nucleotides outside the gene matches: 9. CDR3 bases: TGTGCCAGCAACCAAGGGACAGGGGTCTCTCAGCCCCAGCATTTT. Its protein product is CASNQGTGVSQPQHF.

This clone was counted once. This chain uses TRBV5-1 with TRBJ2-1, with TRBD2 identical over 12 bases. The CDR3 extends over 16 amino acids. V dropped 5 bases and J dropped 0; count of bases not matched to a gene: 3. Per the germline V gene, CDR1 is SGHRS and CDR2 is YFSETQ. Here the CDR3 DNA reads TGCGCCAGCAGGCCGACTAGCGGGAGCTCCTACAATGAGCAGTTCTTC. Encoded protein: CASRPTSGSSYNEQFF.

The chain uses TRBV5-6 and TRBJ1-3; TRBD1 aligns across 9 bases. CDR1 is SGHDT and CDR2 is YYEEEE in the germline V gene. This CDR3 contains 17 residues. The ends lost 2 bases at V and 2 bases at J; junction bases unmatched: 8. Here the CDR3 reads CASSFGRGDRAGNTIYF. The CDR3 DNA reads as TGTGCCAGCAGCTTTGGAAGAGGGGACAGGGCTGGAAACACCATATATTTT.

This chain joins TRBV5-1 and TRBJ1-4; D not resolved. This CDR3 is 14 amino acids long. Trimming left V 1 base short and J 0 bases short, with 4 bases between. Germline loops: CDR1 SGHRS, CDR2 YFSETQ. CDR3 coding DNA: TGCGCCAGCAGCTTGAGAGCAACTAATGAAAAACTGTTTTTT. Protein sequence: CASSLRATNEKLFF.

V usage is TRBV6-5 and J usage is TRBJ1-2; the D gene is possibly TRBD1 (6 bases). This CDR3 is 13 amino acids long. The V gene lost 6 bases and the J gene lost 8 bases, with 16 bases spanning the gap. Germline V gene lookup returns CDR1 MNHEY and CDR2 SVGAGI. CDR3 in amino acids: CASRARGNGGYTF. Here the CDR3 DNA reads TGTGCCAGCAGAGCCAGGGGAAACGGCGGCTACACCTTC.

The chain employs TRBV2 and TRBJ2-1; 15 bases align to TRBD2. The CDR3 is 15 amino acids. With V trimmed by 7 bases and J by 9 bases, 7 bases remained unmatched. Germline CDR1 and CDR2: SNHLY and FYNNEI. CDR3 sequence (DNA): TGTGCCAGCATAGGACTAGCGGGAGGGCCGGGTGAGCAGTTCTTC. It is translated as CASIGLAGGPGEQFF.

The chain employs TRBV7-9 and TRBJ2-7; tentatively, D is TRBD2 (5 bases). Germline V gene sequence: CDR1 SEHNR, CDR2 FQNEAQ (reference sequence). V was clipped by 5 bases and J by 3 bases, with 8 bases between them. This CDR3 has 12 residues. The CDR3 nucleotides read TGTGCCAGCAGCCCTGAGGGCTACGAGCAGTACTTC. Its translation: CASSPEGYEQYF.

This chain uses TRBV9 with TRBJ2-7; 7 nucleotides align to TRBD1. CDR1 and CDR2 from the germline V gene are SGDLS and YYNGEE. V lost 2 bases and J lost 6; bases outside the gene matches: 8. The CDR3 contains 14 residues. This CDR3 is CASSVRQGLGEQYF. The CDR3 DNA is TGTGCCAGCAGCGTTCGACAGGGATTGGGCGAGCAGTACTTC.